This section outlines one T cell receptor beta chain sequence together with its context. Its antigen is undetermined. These data are taken from a study of T cell responses to AZD1222 COVID-19 vaccine. The table came from immunoSEQ multiplex PCR; TCRdb's copy has only in-frame clones and leaves some out. Here the sample spans 100,000 to 150,000 clones, about 85% being singletons. General study findings and limits: AZD1222 recipients seropositive at baseline numbered only five to seven. Sampled repertoires all dated from after the peak T cell response. Donors were mostly white British, more females; clonal diversity possibly underestimated. With dominance at 160-218 and 743-854, vaccine-associated CD4 TCRs spanned spike.

Material: peripheral blood, obtained on day 0 of AZD1222 vaccination. The clonotype originates from an adult in good health.

CDR3 region: CASSQELRTDTQYF. As DNA, the CDR3 is TGTGCCAGCAGCCAAGAACTCCGAACAGATACGCAGTATTTT. The chain has TRBV4-2 and TRBJ2-3; D not resolved. CDR3 length: 14 amino acids. Per the germline V gene, CDR1 is LGHNA and CDR2 is YNFKEQ. The ends were cut back, 0 bases at V and 3 bases at J, with 7 bases in the middle.